These 18 T cell receptor beta chains were sequenced from one sample in a study of OX40 agonist ivuxolimab in advanced cancers. TCRdb's copy holds only in-frame clones and misses some; the assay was immunoSEQ multiplex PCR. This sample has 40,000 to 60,000 clones; about 90% occur once, and the top ten carry around 48%. The specimen comprised CD4+ or CD8+ T cells sorted from blood, sampled in a trial of the OX40 agonist ivuxolimab. The origin of the receptors is an adult with an advanced solid tumor such as melanoma, head and neck, liver or kidney cancer.

The rearrangement joins TRBV4-3 to TRBJ1-1, with 7 nucleotides matching TRBD1. The CDR3 runs 14 residues. CDR1 and CDR2 (germline): LGHNA, YSLEER. V lost 2 bases, J lost 2 bases, and 2 bases stayed unmatched. CDR3 region: CASSQWDRNTEAFF. As DNA, the CDR3 is TGCGCCAGCAGCCAATGGGACAGAAACACTGAAGCTTTCTTT.

V is TRBV28 and J is TRBJ2-4; possibly TRBD1 for D (6 bases). This CDR3 has 19 residues. Deletions cut 4 bases from V and 0 bases from J, with 22 bases between. CDR1 and CDR2 (germline): MDHEN, SYDVKM. CDR3 loop: CASSSTTGFNSIAKNIQYF. CDR3 DNA: TGTGCCAGCAGTTCAACGACAGGCTTCAACTCGATAGCCAAAAACATTCAGTACTTC.

V is TRBV6-5 and J is TRBJ1-2, with 7 bases that match TRBD1. CDR3 length equals 13 residues. Trimming removed 1 base from V and 8 bases from J; junction bases left unmatched: 4. Germline-derived CDR1 and CDR2 are MNHEY and SVGAGI. The CDR3 sequence: CASSYLGTEGYTF. The CDR3 DNA is TGTGCCAGCAGTTACTTAGGGACAGAAGGCTACACCTTC.

The chain couples TRBV19 to TRBJ2-2, with D unclear. This CDR3 is built from 15 residues. Trimming took 4 bases from V and 2 from J, leaving 11 bases between them. Germline loops: CDR1 LNHDA, CDR2 SQIVND (reference sequence). The CDR3 here is CASSRQVRNTGELFF. The CDR3 DNA reads as TGTGCCAGTAGTAGGCAGGTAAGAAACACCGGGGAGCTGTTTTTT.

The chain recombines TRBV7-9 with TRBJ2-7, with D hard to call. With 5 bases removed from V and 6 bases from J, the gap between germline ends came to 14 bases. This CDR3 is built from 13 residues. Germline loops: CDR1 SEHNR, CDR2 FQNEAQ (reference sequence). CDR3 nucleotide sequence: TGTGCCAGCAGCCAAGGCACAGTAACCGAGCAGTACTTC. Translation: CASSQGTVTEQYF.

The chain recombines TRBV5-6 with TRBJ2-7; the D gene is possibly TRBD1 (5 bases). CDR1 and CDR2 (germline): SGHDT, YYEEEE. Trimming removed 2 bases from V and 3 bases from J, with 9 bases in between. There are 13 residues in the CDR3. CDR3 sequence: CASSLGEYYEQYF. The CDR3 DNA is TGTGCCAGCAGCTTAGGGGAATACTACGAGCAGTACTTC.

The chain links TRBV30 to TRBJ1-2; 9 nucleotides align to TRBD1. CDR3 length: 14 residues. J gave up 0 bases and V 4 bases, and 3 bases lay outside the gene matches. The germline CDR1 and CDR2 sequences are GTSNPN and SVGIG (reference sequence). CDR3 DNA: TGTGCCTGGAAGACAGGGGGGTCTAACTATGGCTACACCTTC. It encodes CAWKTGGSNYGYTF.

This chain uses TRBV5-5 with TRBJ1-2; D is possibly TRBD1 (5 bases). Germline-derived CDR1 and CDR2 are SGHKS and YYEKEE (reference sequence). CDR3 size: 15 residues. V dropped 0 bases and J dropped 2 bases, with 11 bases sitting between them. The CDR3 loop reads CASSLVIDRNYGYTF. CDR3 bases: TGTGCCAGCAGCTTGGTAATAGACAGAAACTATGGCTACACCTTC.

This clone is a singleton in its sample. The gene calls are TRBV29-1 and TRBJ2-1, with 10 bases matching TRBD1. CDR1 is SQVTM and CDR2 is ANQGSEA in the germline V gene. The CDR3 contains 14 residues. Germline trimming cut 2 bases from V and 8 bases from J; bases unmatched to any gene: 6. CDR3: CSVEPGGQGDEQFF. The CDR3 nucleotides are TGCAGCGTTGAACCAGGCGGACAGGGGGATGAGCAGTTCTTC.

This chain connects TRBV13 to TRBJ2-3; possibly TRBD1 for D (6 bases). In germline, CDR1 is PRHDT, CDR2 FYEKMQ (reference sequence). Trimming stripped 5 bases from V and 0 bases from J, with 18 bases between. The CDR3 runs 17 residues. This CDR3 is CASSPGTKRLSTDTQYF. The CDR3 coding sequence is TGTGCCAGCAGCCCAGGGACAAAGAGACTTAGCACAGATACGCAGTATTTT.

The chain links TRBV23-1 to TRBJ2-1, with 7 bases that match TRBD2. TRBV23-1 falls under the ORF class, with uncertain function. CDR3 length: 13 amino acids. Unmatched junction bases numbered 2, after V lost 3 bases and J lost 6 bases. CDR3 loop: CASSQGGSNEQFF. In DNA, the CDR3 is TGCGCCAGCAGTCAGGGCGGGAGCAATGAGCAGTTCTTC.

The chain links TRBV28 to TRBJ1-5; the D is unclear. CDR3 length equals 14 residues. The germline CDR1 and CDR2 sequences are MDHEN and SYDVKM. With 7 bases removed from V and 4 bases from J, the gap between germline ends came to 14 bases. The CDR3, as DNA: TGTGCCAGCAAACTCCTCCAGACTAATCAGCCCCAGCATTTT. Amino acid sequence: CASKLLQTNQPQHF.

The gene calls are TRBV30 and TRBJ2-2; D ambiguous. From germline, CDR1 is GTSNPN and CDR2 SVGIG (reference sequence). Trimming left V 1 base short and J 7 bases short, with 7 bases between. The CDR3 totals 12 residues. CDR3 sequence: CAWSEGFGELFF. The CDR3 nucleotides read TGTGCCTGGAGTGAAGGGTTCGGGGAGCTGTTTTTT.

The sample holds a few counts of this clone. The J gene is TRBJ2-7, the V gene TRBV11-2, with D hard to call. The germline V gene encodes CDR1 SGHAT and CDR2 FQNNGV. Trimming pared 5 bases from V and 3 bases from J, leaving 5 bases between. The CDR3 loop spans 11 amino acids. CDR3 sequence: CASSLLYEQYF. The CDR3 bases are TGTGCCAGCAGCCTTCTCTACGAGCAGTACTTC.

This clone was observed a single time. The V call is TRBV5-4, the J call TRBJ1-2, with 9 bases identical to TRBD1. Germline-derived CDR1 and CDR2 are SGHNT and YYREEE (reference sequence). V dropped 5 bases and J dropped 2; count of bases not matched to a gene: 4. CDR3 length: 14 amino acids. The CDR3 loop is CASRVQGANYGYTF. The CDR3 bases are TGTGCCAGCAGAGTACAGGGGGCGAACTATGGCTACACCTTC.

CDR3 protein: CASSRSSGANVLTF. The DNA for the CDR3 is TGTGCCAGCAGCCGCTCCTCTGGGGCCAACGTCCTGACTTTC. The rearrangement links TRBV28 to TRBJ2-6; D ambiguous. The CDR3 length is 14 residues. V lost 6 bases to trimming and J lost 0 bases, with 6 bases between them. CDR1 MDHEN and CDR2 SYDVKM come from the germline V gene.

This clone appeared a few times. The chain uses TRBV28 and TRBJ2-7; 8 nucleotides line up with TRBD1. The germline V gene has CDR1 MDHEN and CDR2 SYDVKM. Trimming removed 11 bases from V and 3 bases from J; junction bases left unmatched: 6. The CDR3 extends over 12 amino acids. DNA for the CDR3: TGTGCCTCTACGGACAGGGTCTACGAGCAGTACTTC. This gives the protein CASTDRVYEQYF. Full variable domain (rest looked up from reference TRBV28 and TRBJ2-7): DVKVTQSSRYLVKRTGEKVFLECVQDMDHENMFWYRQDPGLGLRLIYFSYDVKMKEKGDIPEGYSVSREKKERFSLILESASTNQTSMYLCASTDRVYEQYFGPGTRLTVT.

The chain has TRBV18 and TRBJ2-7, with D possibly being TRBD2 (5 bases). Looked up from germline, CDR1 is KGHSH and CDR2 is LQKENI. This CDR3 spans 18 amino acids. Trimming cost V 3 bases and J 6 bases, with 27 bases left between them. The CDR3 DNA reads TGTGCCAGCTCACCTACCCCAATTTCGGGATTCCGTACTTCCGAGCAGTACTTC. Translation: CASSPTPISGFRTSEQYF.